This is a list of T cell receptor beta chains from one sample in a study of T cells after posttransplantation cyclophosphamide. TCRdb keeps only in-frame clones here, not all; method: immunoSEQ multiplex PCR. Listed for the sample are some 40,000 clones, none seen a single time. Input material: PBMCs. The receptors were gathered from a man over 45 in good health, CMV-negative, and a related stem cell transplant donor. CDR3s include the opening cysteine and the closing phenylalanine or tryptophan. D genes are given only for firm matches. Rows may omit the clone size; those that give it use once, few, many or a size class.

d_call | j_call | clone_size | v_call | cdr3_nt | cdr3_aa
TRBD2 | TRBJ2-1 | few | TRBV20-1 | TGCAGTGCTAGAGTTCGGGGGGTGCAGTTCTTC | CSARVRGVQFF
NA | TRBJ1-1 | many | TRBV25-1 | TGTGCCAGCAGAGTGGGCTCAAGTTCGGACACTGAAGCTTTCTTT | CASRVGSSSDTEAFF
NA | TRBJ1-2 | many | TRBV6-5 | TGTGCCAGCAGTTACTCGATCAACACGGGCTATGGCTACACCTTC | CASSYSINTGYGYTF
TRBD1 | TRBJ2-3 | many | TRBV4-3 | TGCGCCAGCAGCCACCCACAGGGGGCCTTCGGCACAGATACGCAGTATTTT | CASSHPQGAFGTDTQYF
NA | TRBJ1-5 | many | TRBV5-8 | TGTGCCAGCAGCCCCCGGAGAGTCCGTAGAAGTAATAGCAATCAGCCCCAGCATTTT | CASSPRRVRRSNSNQPQHF
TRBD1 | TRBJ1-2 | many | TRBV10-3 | TGTGCCATCAGTGAGGACAGGGGCTATGGCTACACCTTC | CAISEDRGYGYTF
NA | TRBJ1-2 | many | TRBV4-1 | TGCGCCAGCAGCCCCAGGGGCACATTAAACTATGGCTACACCTTC | CASSPRGTLNYGYTF
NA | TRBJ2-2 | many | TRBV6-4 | TGTGCCAGCAGTACCCAAACCCAGGGCGGGGAGCTGTTTTTT | CASSTQTQGGELFF
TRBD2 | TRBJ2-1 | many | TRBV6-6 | TGTGCCAGCAGAACTAGCGGGAGGGTATACAATGAGCAGTTCTTC | CASRTSGRVYNEQFF
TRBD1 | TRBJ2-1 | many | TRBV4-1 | TGCGCCAGCAGCCAAGCCGGACAGGACGGAGACTACAATGAGCAGTTCTTC | CASSQAGQDGDYNEQFF
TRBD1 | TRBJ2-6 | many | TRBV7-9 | TGTGCCAGCAGCCCCCGGGACAGGGGCTACCCTGGGGCCAACGTCCTGACTTTC | CASSPRDRGYPGANVLTF
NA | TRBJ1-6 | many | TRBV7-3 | TGTGCCAGCAGACTAAGCTCCTATAATTCACCCCTCCACTTT | CASRLSSYNSPLHF
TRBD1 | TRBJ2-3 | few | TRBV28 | TGTGCCAGCAGTTTATCACAGGGGATCACAGATACGCAGTATTTT | CASSLSQGITDTQYF
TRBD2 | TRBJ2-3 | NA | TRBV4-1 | TGCGCCAGCAGCCACGAGCGGGGGCCCACAGATACGCAGTATTTT | CASSHERGPTDTQYF
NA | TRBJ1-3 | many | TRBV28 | TGTGCCAGCAAAGCCACTGGAAACACCATATATTTT | CASKATGNTIYF
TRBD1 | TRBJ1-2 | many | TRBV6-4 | TGTGCCAGCAGTGCCGGCCCCAGGGGGTATGGCTACACCTTC | CASSAGPRGYGYTF
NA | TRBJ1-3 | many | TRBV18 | TGTGCCAGCTCACCACTCGGGACATCTGGAAACACCATATATTTT | CASSPLGTSGNTIYF
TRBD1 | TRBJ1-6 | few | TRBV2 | TGTGCCAGCAGTGAGGGACAGCCTAATAATTCACCCCTCCACTTT | CASSEGQPNNSPLHF
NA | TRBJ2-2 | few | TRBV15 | TGTGCCACCAGTCGCGGGGGCGCGAACACCGGGGAGCTGTTTTTT | CATSRGGANTGELFF
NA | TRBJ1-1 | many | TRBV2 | TGTGCCAGCAGTGATCAGGGGAACACTGAAGCTTTCTTT | CASSDQGNTEAFF
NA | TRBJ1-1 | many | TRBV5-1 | TGCGCCAGCAGCTCCCGACAGAATGAGAACACTGAAGCTTTCTTT | CASSSRQNENTEAFF
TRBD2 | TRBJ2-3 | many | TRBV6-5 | TGTGCCAGCGCCCGTTTAGCGGGAAACACAGATACGCAGTATTTT | CASARLAGNTDTQYF
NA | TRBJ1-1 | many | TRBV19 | TGTGCCAGTAGTCCAGATCCAGGGGACACTGAAGCTTTCTTT | CASSPDPGDTEAFF
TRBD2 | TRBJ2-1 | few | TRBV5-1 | TGCGCCAGCAGCGTTAGCGGGAACTCCTACAATGAGCAGTTCTTC | CASSVSGNSYNEQFF